The table lists the clone carrying this T cell receptor (beta chain) with a few counts. The antigen is undetermined. These data originate in a study of shared clonotypes between healthy human individuals. The study, taken as a whole, reports: In contrast to clonotypes shared by all four donors, non-shared clonotypes had lower generation probabilities.

The trim removed 2 bases at V and 9 bases at J, leaving 4 bases unmatched. The CDR3 is 15 amino acids. Germline V gene sequence: CDR1 SGHTA, CDR2 FQGTGA. Template for every sorted-subset replicate PCR totaled roughly 200 ng DNA, 25,000 to 30,000 T cell genomes. Clones were read by immunoSEQ multiplex PCR, and TCRdb kept only the in-frame ones, dropping some. The top ten clones hold roughly 1.5% of a sample with about 980,000 clones, around three quarters of them seen once. V usage is TRBV7-3 and J usage is TRBJ1-6; 10 bases match TRBD1. Sequences were obtained from memory CD4+ T cells sorted from blood. Subset indicated: CD45RA-negative fraction. This clonotype was sampled from a man aged 18 to 29 in good health. The CDR3 protein is CASSLLGDRGSPLHF. DNA of the CDR3: TGTGCCAGCAGCTTACTCGGGGACAGGGGTTCACCCCTCCACTTT.